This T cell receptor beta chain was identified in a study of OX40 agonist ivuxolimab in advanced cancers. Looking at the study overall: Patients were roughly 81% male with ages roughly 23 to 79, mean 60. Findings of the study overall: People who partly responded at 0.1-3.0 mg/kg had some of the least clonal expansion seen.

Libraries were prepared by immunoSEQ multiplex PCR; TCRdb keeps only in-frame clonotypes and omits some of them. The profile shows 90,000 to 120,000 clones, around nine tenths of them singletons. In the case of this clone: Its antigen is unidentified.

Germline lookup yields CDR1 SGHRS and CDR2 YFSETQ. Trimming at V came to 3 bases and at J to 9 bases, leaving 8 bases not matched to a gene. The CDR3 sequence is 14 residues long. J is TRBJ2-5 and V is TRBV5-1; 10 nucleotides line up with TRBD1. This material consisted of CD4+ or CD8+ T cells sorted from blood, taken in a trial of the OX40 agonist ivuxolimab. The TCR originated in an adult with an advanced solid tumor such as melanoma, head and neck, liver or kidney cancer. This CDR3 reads CASSSGTGVVSQYF. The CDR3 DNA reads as TGCGCCAGCAGCTCCGGGACAGGGGTAGTGTCCCAGTACTTC.